These 20 T cell receptor beta chains share one sample of origin, sequenced in a study of T cells in Graves' hyperthyroidism and ophthalmopathy. Authors of the study amplified TCR beta CDR3 regions from RNA transcripts. First-round RT-PCR of the TCR CDR3 relied on the HTBI primer set. A single record per CDR3 protein comes from TCRdb applying MiXCR to the multiplex PCR reads. The table records around 300,000 distinct CDR3 sequences, about an eighth of them present only once. Sequencing was done on a sample of blood. The receptor set was obtained from a woman in her twenties or thirties with Graves' hyperthyroidism that later progressed to Graves' ophthalmopathy.

V and J are TRBV4-1 and TRBJ1-3; TRBD1 is a possible D gene (5 bases). Germline V gives CDR1 MGHRA, CDR2 YSYEKL. The CDR3 covers 16 residues. Deletions cut 2 bases from V and 0 bases from J, with 11 bases between. This chain's CDR3 is CASSQPGRGSGNTIYF. The DNA of the CDR3 is TGCGCCAGCAGCCAACCGGGACGGGGCTCTGGAAACACCATATATTTT.

This clonotype occurred a few times. The V gene is TRBV6-5, the J gene TRBJ1-6, with D perhaps TRBD1 (5 bases). Germline V CDR1 and CDR2: MNHEY, SVGAGI. CDR3 length: 17 residues. Trimming removed 0 bases from V and 5 bases from J, with 14 bases in between. The CDR3 loop reads CASSYSVGRGNNSPLHF. In DNA, the CDR3 is TGTGCCAGCAGTTACTCGGTGGGGCGCGGAAATAATTCACCCCTCCACTTT.

This clonotype appeared many times. This chain links TRBV20-1 with TRBJ2-5; the D gene is possibly TRBD2 (5 bases). Germline CDR1 is DFQATT and CDR2 is SNEGSKA (reference sequence). The CDR3 covers 14 residues. V was shortened by 4 bases and J by 2 bases, with 14 bases between the two germline ends. This CDR3 reads CSAMVRAGQETQYF. The DNA for the CDR3 is TGCAGTGCTATGGTGAGGGCCGGACAAGAGACCCAGTACTTC.

This clonotype came up a few times. The rearrangement links TRBV28 to TRBJ2-1; 9 nucleotides match TRBD2. V was pared by 6 bases and J by 3 bases, with 9 bases of the junction left unmatched. The V gene's germline CDR1 is MDHEN and CDR2 SYDVKM. This CDR3 is built from 16 residues. This CDR3 reads CASSQRLAVNYNEQFF. The CDR3 DNA reads TGTGCCAGCAGCCAAAGACTAGCGGTAAACTACAATGAGCAGTTCTTC.

The rearrangement uses TRBV20-1 and TRBJ2-1; 10 nucleotides agree with TRBD2. The CDR3 is made up of 15 amino acids. The germline CDR1 and CDR2 sequences are DFQATT and SNEGSKA (reference sequence). Trimming cost V 3 bases and J 4 bases; bases outside gene matches: 6. CDR3 sequence (DNA): TGCAGTGCTAGGGAACGACTAGCGGGTTACAATGAGCAGTTCTTC. Translating gives CSARERLAGYNEQFF.

This clonotype was recorded at least ten times. V usage is TRBV3-1 and J usage is TRBJ1-5; D might be TRBD1 (6 bases). This CDR3 has 15 amino acids. Trimming removed 1 base at V and 3 bases at J, with 10 bases between. Germline V gives CDR1 LGHDT, CDR2 YNNKEL (reference sequence). The CDR3 DNA sequence: TGTGCCAGCAGCCAAGTACAGGGCCCCAATCAGCCCCAGCATTTT. It encodes CASSQVQGPNQPQHF.

The V and J genes are TRBV9 and TRBJ2-1, with 9 nucleotides matching TRBD2. Trimming removed 2 bases from V and 1 base from J; junction bases left unmatched: 4. This CDR3 has 16 residues. Germline V gene data show CDR1 as SGDLS and CDR2 as YYNGEE. The CDR3 coding sequence is TGTGCCAGCAGCGTTGAGGCGGGAGGGTCCTACAATGAGCAGTTCTTC. Its protein is CASSVEAGGSYNEQFF.

This clonotype was seen at least ten times. This sequence joins TRBV7-2 and TRBJ1-1; 8 bases map to TRBD1. V lost 8 bases, J lost 3 bases, and 8 bases stayed unmatched. Germline CDR1 reads SGHTA; CDR2 reads FQGNSA. The CDR3 sequence is 14 residues long. CDR3 loop: CASGMDREDTEAFF. CDR3 nucleotide sequence: TGTGCCAGCGGTATGGACAGGGAGGACACTGAAGCTTTCTTT.

The chain recombines TRBV30 with TRBJ2-1; the D gene is possibly TRBD2 (5 bases). Deletions cut 0 bases from V and 6 bases from J, with 12 bases between. The CDR3 extends over 14 amino acids. CDR1 and CDR2 (germline): GTSNPN, SVGIG (reference sequence). The CDR3 is CAWSVLGGSNEQFF. CDR3 bases: TGTGCCTGGAGTGTACTAGGCGGAAGCAATGAGCAGTTCTTC.

This clonotype was recorded at least ten times. The V and J genes are TRBV12-3 or TRBV12-4 and TRBJ2-7; no firm D call. The CDR3 spans 12 residues. V dropped 4 bases and J dropped 3 bases, with 7 bases sitting between them. CDR3 in DNA: TGTGCCAGCAGTTGGGGATTCTACGAGCAGTACTTC. Protein: CASSWGFYEQYF.

Many counts were recorded for this clonotype. The chain joins TRBV29-1 to TRBJ2-2; 7 bases line up with TRBD1. The CDR3 covers 16 residues. Germline CDR1 and CDR2: SQVTM and ANQGSEA. The J segment lost 4 bases and the V segment lost 6 bases, leaving 14 bases of the junction unmatched. CDR3 residues: CSVRGGGLGSTGELFF. CDR3 sequence (DNA): TGCAGCGTGAGAGGGGGCGGATTAGGATCCACCGGGGAGCTGTTTTTT.

This clonotype was recorded many times. The V gene is TRBV20-1, the J gene TRBJ2-1; TRBD2 aligns across 7 bases. J was trimmed by 7 bases and V by 0 bases; bases with no gene match: 9. CDR3 length: 15 residues. Germline V gene lookup returns CDR1 DFQATT and CDR2 SNEGSKA (reference sequence). CDR3 sequence reads: CSARDLAGVLNEQFF. The CDR3 DNA sequence: TGCAGTGCTAGAGATTTGGCGGGAGTCCTGAATGAGCAGTTCTTC.

In this sample, this clonotype turned up many times. The chain combines TRBV20-1 with TRBJ2-3; weak D call: TRBD2 (5 bases). CDR1 DFQATT and CDR2 SNEGSKA come from the germline V gene (reference sequence). The CDR3 totals 15 residues. The ends were cut back, 5 bases at V and 0 bases at J, with 15 bases in the middle. As DNA, the CDR3 is TGCAGTGCTCCCCCCCTAGCACCTAGCACAGATACGCAGTATTTT. Translated: CSAPPLAPSTDTQYF.

There are many counts of this clonotype. The gene calls are TRBV27 and TRBJ1-1; D gene unclear. The germline CDR1 and CDR2 sequences are MNHEY and SMNVEV (reference sequence). The CDR3 consists of 13 residues. Trimming removed 6 bases at V and 4 bases at J, with 12 bases between. The CDR3 protein is CASSLQELTEAFF. As DNA, the CDR3 is TGTGCCAGCAGCCTTCAGGAGCTCACTGAAGCTTTCTTT.

This clonotype was found a few times. The genes are TRBV6-6 and TRBJ2-7; 7 nucleotides line up with TRBD2. The V gene's germline CDR1 is MNHNY and CDR2 SVGAGI (reference sequence). After removal of 1 base from V and 4 bases from J, the junction contained 7 bases not matched to a gene. The CDR3 spans 15 residues. CDR3 protein: CASSYYPGAGYEQYF. Written as DNA, the CDR3 is TGTGCCAGCAGTTACTATCCGGGAGCGGGGTACGAGCAGTACTTC.

At least ten counts were recorded for this clonotype. The chain is built from TRBV4-3 and TRBJ2-3; 9 bases are a match to TRBD2. CDR3 length: 16 amino acids. Looked up from germline, CDR1 is LGHNA and CDR2 is YSLEER. With 1 base clipped from V and 0 bases from J, the junction kept 2 bases outside the gene matches. This chain's CDR3 is CASSQGLAGSTDTQYF. The CDR3 DNA reads TGCGCCAGCAGCCAAGGGCTAGCGGGGAGCACAGATACGCAGTATTTT.

This clonotype appeared many times. V usage is TRBV28 and J usage is TRBJ1-1; 9 positions match TRBD1. V trimming: 6 bases; J trimming: 4 bases; junction bases outside the gene matches: 9. From germline, CDR1 is MDHEN and CDR2 SYDVKM. The CDR3 runs to 15 residues. The CDR3 DNA follows: TGTGCCAGCAGCTCCCCCGCGACAGGGGGCACTGAAGCTTTCTTT. Protein: CASSSPATGGTEAFF.

At least ten counts were recorded for this clonotype. This chain links TRBV7-9 with TRBJ1-3; 8 positions match TRBD1. The CDR3 is made up of 17 amino acids. CDR1 and CDR2 from the germline V gene are SEHNR and FQNEAQ (reference sequence). V trimming: 2 bases; J trimming: 2 bases; junction bases outside the gene matches: 8. The chain's CDR3 is CASSLRAGGPAGNTIYF. The CDR3 DNA sequence: TGTGCCAGCAGCTTACGGGCAGGGGGCCCTGCTGGAAACACCATATATTTT.

This clonotype was counted at least ten times. This rearrangement joins TRBV6-1 to TRBJ2-5; 9 bases agree with TRBD2. The germline V gene has CDR1 MNHNS and CDR2 SASEGT. There are 16 residues in the CDR3. Unmatched junction bases numbered 12, after V lost 7 bases and J lost 3 bases. The CDR3 DNA sequence: TGTGCCAGCACATCACTAGCGGGCGCGACCAAAGAGACCCAGTACTTC. Residues: CASTSLAGATKETQYF.

V usage is TRBV28 and J usage is TRBJ2-5; 7 positions match TRBD1. This CDR3 has 16 amino acids. Trimming at V came to 4 bases and at J to 5 bases, leaving 13 bases not matched to a gene. Germline V lookup: CDR1 MDHEN, CDR2 SYDVKM. The CDR3 DNA follows: TGTGCCAGCAGTTCCCCAAGACAGGGCCGGGCGGAGACCCAGTACTTC. Amino acid sequence: CASSSPRQGRAETQYF.